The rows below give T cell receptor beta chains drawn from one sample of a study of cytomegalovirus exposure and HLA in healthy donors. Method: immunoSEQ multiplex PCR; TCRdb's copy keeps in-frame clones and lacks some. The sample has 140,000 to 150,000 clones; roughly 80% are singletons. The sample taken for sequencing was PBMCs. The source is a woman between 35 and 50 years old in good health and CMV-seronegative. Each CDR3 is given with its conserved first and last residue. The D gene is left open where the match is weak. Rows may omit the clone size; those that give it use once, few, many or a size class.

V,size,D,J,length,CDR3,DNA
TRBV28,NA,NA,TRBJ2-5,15,CASSPMQGYQETQYF,TGTGCCAGCAGTCCGATGCAGGGGTACCAAGAGACCCAGTACTTC
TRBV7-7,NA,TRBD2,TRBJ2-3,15,CASSKTSGVTDTQYF,TGTGCCAGCAGCAAGACTAGCGGGGTCACAGATACGCAGTATTTT
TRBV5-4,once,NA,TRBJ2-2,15,CASSQYREGTGELFF,TGTGCCAGCAGTCAATACAGGGAGGGCACCGGGGAGCTGTTTTTT
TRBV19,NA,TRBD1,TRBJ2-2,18,CASSSRTGGVRGTGELFF,TGTGCCAGTAGTTCCCGAACAGGGGGAGTTCGAGGGACCGGGGAGCTGTTTTTT
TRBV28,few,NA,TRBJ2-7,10,CASSRVMRYF,TGTGCCAGCAGTCGGGTTATGCGGTACTTC
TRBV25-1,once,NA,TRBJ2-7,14,CASSDPGSSYEQYF,TGTGCCAGCAGTGACCCAGGAAGCTCCTACGAGCAGTACTTC
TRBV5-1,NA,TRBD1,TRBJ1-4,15,CASSLAGTGEEKLFF,TGCGCCAGCAGCTTGGCCGGGACAGGGGAGGAGAAACTGTTTTTT
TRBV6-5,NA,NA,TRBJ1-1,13,CASRRGSNTEAFF,TGTGCCAGCAGGCGGGGTTCGAACACTGAAGCTTTCTTT
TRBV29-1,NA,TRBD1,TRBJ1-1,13,CSVDAGGSTEAFF,TGCAGCGTTGATGCAGGGGGTAGCACTGAAGCTTTCTTT
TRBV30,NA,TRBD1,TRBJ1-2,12,CAWSGDSLGYTF,TGTGCCTGGAGTGGGGACAGTCTAGGCTACACCTTC
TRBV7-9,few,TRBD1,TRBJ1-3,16,CSSSLGGPLSGNTIYF,TGTTCCAGCAGCTTAGGGGGCCCGCTCTCTGGAAACACCATATATTTT
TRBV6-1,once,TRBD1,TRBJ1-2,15,CASSASGTGPRGYTF,TGTGCCAGCAGCGCGTCCGGGACAGGCCCGCGGGGCTACACCTTC
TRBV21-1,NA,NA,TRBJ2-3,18,CASRCERGLAGNTDTQYF,TGTGCCAGCAGATGTGAGAGGGGACTAGCGGGGAACACAGATACGCAGTATTTT
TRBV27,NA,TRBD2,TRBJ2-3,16,CASSLLAGGYTDTQYF,TGTGCCAGCAGCTTACTGGCGGGGGGATACACAGATACGCAGTATTTT
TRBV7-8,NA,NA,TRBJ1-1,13,CASSSFLNTEAFF,TGTGCCAGCAGCTCCTTTCTGAACACTGAAGCTTTCTTT
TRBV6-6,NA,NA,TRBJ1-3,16,CASRNLDTGPGNTIYF,TGTGCCAGCAGAAATCTAGATACAGGGCCTGGAAACACCATATATTTT
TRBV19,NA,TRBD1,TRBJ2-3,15,CASSSGQDSTDTQYF,TGTGCCAGTAGTTCGGGACAGGATAGCACAGATACGCAGTATTTT
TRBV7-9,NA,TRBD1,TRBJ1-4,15,CASSFDRGGSEKLFF,TGTGCCAGCAGCTTCGACAGGGGAGGTAGTGAAAAACTGTTTTTT
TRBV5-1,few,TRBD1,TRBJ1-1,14,CASSQKTGYTEAFF,TGCGCCAGCAGCCAAAAGACAGGGTATACTGAAGCTTTCTTT
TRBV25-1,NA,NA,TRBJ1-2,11,CARLRSHGYTF,TGTGCCAGACTCCGGAGCCATGGCTACACCTTC
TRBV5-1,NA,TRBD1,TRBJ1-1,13,CASRETGGDLAFF,TGCGCCAGCAGAGAAACAGGGGGCGACTTGGCTTTCTTT
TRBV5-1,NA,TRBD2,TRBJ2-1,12,CASSREDNEQFF,TGCGCCAGCAGCCGGGAGGACAATGAGCAGTTCTTC
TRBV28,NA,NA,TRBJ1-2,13,CASSPTGSYGYTF,TGTGCCAGCAGTCCCACAGGGTCCTATGGCTACACCTTC
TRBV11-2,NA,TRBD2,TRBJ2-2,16,CASSSRTSGNTGELFF,TGTGCCAGCAGCTCCAGGACTAGCGGTAACACCGGGGAGCTGTTTTTT
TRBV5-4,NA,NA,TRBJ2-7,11,CASSLDAEQYF,TGTGCCAGCAGCTTGGATGCCGAGCAGTACTTC
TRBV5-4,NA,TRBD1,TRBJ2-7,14,CASSLGQGGYEQYF,TGTGCCAGCAGCTTGGGACAGGGTGGTTACGAGCAGTACTTC
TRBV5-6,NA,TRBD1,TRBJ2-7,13,CASSFQGASEQYF,TGTGCCAGCAGCTTTCAGGGGGCCAGCGAGCAGTACTTC
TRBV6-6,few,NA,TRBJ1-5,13,CASSLNSNQPQHF,TGTGCCAGCAGTTTAAATAGCAATCAGCCCCAGCATTTT
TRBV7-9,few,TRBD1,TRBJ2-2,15,CASSLFRGLNGELFF,TGTGCCAGCAGCTTATTCAGGGGGCTTAACGGGGAGCTGTTTTTT
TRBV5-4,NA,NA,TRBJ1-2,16,CASRSGEGQLNYGYTF,TGTGCCAGCAGATCCGGTGAAGGACAGCTTAACTATGGCTACACCTTC
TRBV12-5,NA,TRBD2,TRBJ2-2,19,CASGLTLGTSVSLGGELFF,TGTGCTAGTGGTTTAACCCTTGGGACTAGCGTGAGTTTAGGCGGGGAGCTGTTTTTT
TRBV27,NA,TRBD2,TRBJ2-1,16,CASSSPLAGGHNEQFF,TGTGCCAGCAGTTCTCCCCTAGCGGGAGGTCACAATGAGCAGTTCTTC
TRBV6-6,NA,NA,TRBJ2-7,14,CASSYGQPSYEQYF,TGTGCCAGCAGTTACGGGCAGCCATCCTACGAGCAGTACTTC
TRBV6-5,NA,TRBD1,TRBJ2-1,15,CASRNKNRGYNEQFF,TGTGCCAGCAGGAACAAAAACAGGGGGTACAATGAGCAGTTCTTC
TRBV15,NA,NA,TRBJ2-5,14,CATSRSQVQETQYF,TGTGCCACCAGCAGGTCACAGGTCCAAGAGACCCAGTACTTC
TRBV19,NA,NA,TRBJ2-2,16,CASSIQGGPFTGELFF,TGTGCCAGTAGTATTCAAGGGGGACCTTTCACCGGGGAGCTGTTTTTT
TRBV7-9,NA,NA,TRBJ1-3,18,CASSLEAWRTTSGNTIYF,TGTGCCAGCAGCTTAGAAGCATGGAGGACGACGTCTGGAAACACCATATATTTT
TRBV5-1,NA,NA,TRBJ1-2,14,CASSWPGQEAGYTF,TGCGCCAGCAGCTGGCCGGGACAAGAGGCTGGCTACACCTTC
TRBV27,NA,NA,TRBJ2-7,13,CASSGTPRYEQYF,TGTGCCAGCAGTGGGACACCAAGATACGAGCAGTACTTC
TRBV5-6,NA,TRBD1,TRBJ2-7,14,CASSRDRISYEQYF,TGTGCCAGCAGCCGGGACAGGATTAGCTACGAGCAGTACTTC
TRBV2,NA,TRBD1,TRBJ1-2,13,CASSPDRARGYTF,TGTGCCAGCAGTCCGGACAGGGCGCGTGGCTACACCTTC
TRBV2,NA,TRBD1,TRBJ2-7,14,CAFHSGQGGYEQYF,TGTGCCTTTCATTCGGGACAGGGGGGCTACGAGCAGTACTTC